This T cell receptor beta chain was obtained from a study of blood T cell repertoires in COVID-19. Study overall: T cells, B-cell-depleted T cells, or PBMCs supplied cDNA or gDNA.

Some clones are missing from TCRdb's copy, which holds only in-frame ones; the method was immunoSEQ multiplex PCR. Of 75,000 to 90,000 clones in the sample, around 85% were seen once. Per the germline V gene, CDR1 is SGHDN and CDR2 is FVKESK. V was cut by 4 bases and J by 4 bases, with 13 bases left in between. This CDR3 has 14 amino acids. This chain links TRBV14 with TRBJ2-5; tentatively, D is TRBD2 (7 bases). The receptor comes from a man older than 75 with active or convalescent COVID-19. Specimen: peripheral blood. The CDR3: CASSPFGGLETQYF. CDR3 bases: TGTGCCAGCAGCCCATTCGGGGGGCTAGAGACCCAGTACTTC.